This T cell receptor beta chain was profiled in a study of Ad26.COV2.S vaccination and SARS-CoV-2 variants. Concerning this clone itself: Other DNA sequences in the same sample also yield this CDR3.

Produced via immunoSEQ multiplex PCR; TCRdb's table is partial and in-frame only. The sample holds 320,000 or so clones, under 90% seen once. Specified treatment: over 15 received Ad26.COV2.S at low or high dose, single or two shots; about 5 received placebo; per-sample allocation not given. It was on day 63 after the first vaccine or placebo injection that samples were taken. The germline V gene has CDR1 SEHNR and CDR2 FQNEAQ (reference sequence). The CDR3 consists of 13 residues. V lost 5 bases to trimming and J lost 2 bases, with 7 bases between them. The rearrangement links TRBV7-9 to TRBJ1-3; the D is unclear. The TCR sequence derives from a person between 18 and 59 years old who received the Ad26.COV2.S COVID-19 vaccine or a placebo. Sequenced here: peripheral blood, sampled in a trial of Ad26.COV2.S vaccine versus placebo. CDR3 sequence (DNA): TGTGCCAGCAGCCTAGGAGCTGGAAACACCATATATTTT. Its protein is CASSLGAGNTIYF.